This T cell receptor (beta chain) was observed in a study of T cells after yellow fever vaccination. Looking at the study overall: When fractions had low cell numbers, they were prepared with SMART-Seq v4 Ultra Low Input.

This clonotype has only a few counts. The antigen is undetermined. The CDR3 totals 13 residues. In germline, CDR1 is SGHKS, CDR2 YYEKEE (reference sequence). Trimming took 4 bases from V and 5 from J; bases not matched to a gene: 2. One entry per CDR3 protein, called by TCRdb with MiXCR from the 5' RACE reads. This sample yields around 590,000 distinct CDR3 sequences, of which 9% to 15% are seen a single time; 14% to 15% belongs to the top ten. Regarding the study as a whole: Subsequent to the booster, the majority of primary-vaccination clones reappeared (96% CD4, about 90% CD8). Abundant clonotypes from the bulk population could get into FACS-sorted repertoires as contaminants.

This TCR was sampled from a man younger than 40 who received the YFV17D yellow fever vaccine. The chain is built from TRBV5-5 and TRBJ1-5; 8 positions agree with TRBD1. The input for sequencing was PBMCs, taken on the day of the yellow fever booster vaccination. The CDR3 is CASSGQGDQPQHF. The CDR3 DNA reads as TGTGCCAGCAGCGGACAGGGTGATCAGCCCCAGCATTTT.